The 24 T cell receptor beta chains presented below share a single source sample, sequenced in a study of cytomegalovirus exposure and HLA in healthy donors. Clones were read by immunoSEQ multiplex PCR, and TCRdb kept only the in-frame ones, dropping some. Of tens of thousands of clones listed, approximately 93% are singletons. The sequencing sample was made of PBMCs. The receptors derive from a woman aged 18-29 years in good health and CMV-seronegative.

This chain joins TRBV10-3 and TRBJ1-6, with D possibly TRBD1 on 6 matching bases. This CDR3 is 12 amino acids long. Trimming left V 5 bases short and J 10 bases short, with 9 bases between. CDR1 and CDR2 from the germline V gene are ENHRY and SYGVKD. As DNA, the CDR3 is TGTGCCATCAGTACACAGGGATCACCCCTCCACTTT. This codes for CAISTQGSPLHF.

The chain joins TRBV6-1 to TRBJ1-1, with 7 bases fitting TRBD1. The CDR3 has 14 residues. Germline V gives CDR1 MNHNS, CDR2 SASEGT. V shed 6 bases, J shed 0 bases, and the junction held 4 bases outside the gene matches. The CDR3 sequence: CASRQGGVNTEAFF. The CDR3 region has the DNA TGTGCCAGCAGGCAAGGGGGCGTGAACACTGAAGCTTTCTTT.

This clone appeared a single time. The V gene is TRBV29-1, the J gene TRBJ1-1; a weak D match, TRBD1 (6 bases). The V and J ends lost 6 bases and 3 bases respectively, with 14 bases between them. This CDR3 has 13 residues. Germline V lookup: CDR1 SQVTM, CDR2 ANQGSEA. CDR3 coding DNA: TGCAGCGTACACGGACAGCTGTACACTGAAGCTTTCTTT. This gives the protein CSVHGQLYTEAFF. Supplemented by reference TRBV29-1 and TRBJ1-1, the full variable domain reads SAVISQKPSRDICQRGTSLTIQCQVDSQVTMMFWYRQQPGQSLTLIATANQGSEATYESGFVIDKFPISRPNLTFSTLTVSNMSPEDSSIYLCSVHGQLYTEAFFGQGTRLTVV.

This clone appeared a single time. The junction differs from germline at one of its ends, possibly a read error. V is TRBV28 and J is TRBJ1-1; D might be TRBD1 (6 bases). Germline values: CDR1 MDHEN, CDR2 SYDVKM. There are 15 residues in the CDR3. For the CDR3, the DNA is TGTGCCAGCAGTTTTGGTGACAGGAAGAACGCTGAAGCTTTCTTT. Its protein is CASSFGDRKNAEAFF.

The rearrangement uses TRBV7-9 and TRBJ2-3; D gene unclear. The CDR3 loop spans 13 amino acids. The germline V and J ends were trimmed by 5 bases and 1 base, with 7 bases remaining between them. Germline loops: CDR1 SEHNR, CDR2 FQNEAQ (reference sequence). This chain's CDR3 is CASSPPGTDTQYF. In nucleotides, the CDR3 is TGTGCCAGCAGCCCCCCAGGCACAGATACGCAGTATTTT.

The chain is built from TRBV5-1 and TRBJ1-1, with a tentative D call TRBD1 (5 bases). The CDR3 loop spans 14 amino acids. Per the germline V gene, CDR1 is SGHRS and CDR2 is YFSETQ. The V end lost 2 bases, the J end lost 3 bases, and 11 bases lay between the germline ends. As DNA, the CDR3 is TGCGCCAGCAGCTTAAGCTCGGGGGACACTGAAGCTTTCTTT. Protein: CASSLSSGDTEAFF.

V gene TRBV5-4 combines with J gene TRBJ1-2; weak D call: TRBD1 (6 bases). Looked up from germline, CDR1 is SGHNT and CDR2 is YYREEE (reference sequence). Trimming took 2 bases from V and 4 from J, leaving 27 bases between them. This CDR3 is 19 amino acids long. This CDR3 reads CASSFLRQAHLSGSYGYTF. CDR3 coding DNA: TGTGCCAGCAGCTTCCTCCGACAGGCGCACTTATCCGGTTCCTATGGCTACACCTTC.

In regard to this clone: In the same sample, other DNA sequences code for this CDR3. CDR3 sequence reads: CAWSVGGAGNTIYF. The CDR3 bases are TGTGCCTGGAGTGTAGGGGGGGCTGGAAACACCATATATTTT. This chain joins TRBV30 and TRBJ1-3, with D perhaps matching TRBD1 (6 bases). CDR1 is GTSNPN, CDR2 SVGIG, per germline (reference sequence). V was pared by 0 bases and J by 2 bases, with 8 bases between. The length of the CDR3 is 14 residues. Complete variable domain (other parts from reference TRBV30 and TRBJ1-3): SQTIHQWPATLVQPVGSPLSLECTVEGTSNPNLYWYRQAAGRGLQLLFYSVGIGQISSEVPQNLSASRPQDRQFILSSKKLLLSDSGFYLCAWSVGGAGNTIYFGEGSWLTVV.

This rearrangement joins TRBV5-1 to TRBJ2-7; a weak D match, TRBD1 (5 bases). V lost 0 bases, J lost 7 bases, and 14 bases lay in between. Germline CDR1 and CDR2: SGHRS and YFSETQ. The CDR3 length is 14 residues. DNA of the CDR3: TGCGCCAGCAGCTTGGCCTACAGGAGCATGGAGCAGTACTTC. As protein: CASSLAYRSMEQYF.

The CDR3 sequence is CASRGTSGDRSAQYF. For the CDR3, the DNA is TGTGCCAGCAGGGGGACTAGCGGGGACCGGTCGGCGCAGTATTTT. The chain couples TRBV6-6 to TRBJ2-3; 13 nucleotides match TRBD2. J was trimmed by 10 bases and V by 6 bases; bases with no gene match: 10. Per germline, CDR1 MNHNY and CDR2 SVGAGI (reference sequence). The CDR3 consists of 15 residues.

The rearrangement links TRBV28 to TRBJ1-2, with 7 nucleotides matching TRBD1. The junction had 9 bases not matched to a gene; V was cut back by 11 bases and J by 3 bases. Germline CDR1 reads MDHEN; CDR2 reads SYDVKM. This CDR3 is 13 amino acids long. The CDR3 DNA is TGTGCCGCCCAGACAGGGCAGGACTATGGCTACACCTTC. Its protein product is CAAQTGQDYGYTF.

The chain carries TRBV4-2 and TRBJ2-1, with D perhaps TRBD2 (6 bases). V was clipped by 1 base and J by 2 bases, with 12 bases between them. CDR3 size: 16 residues. The germline gives CDR1 LGHNA, CDR2 YNFKEQ. The CDR3 DNA reads as TGTGCCAGCAGCCAAGTCGGGACTTACACCTACAATGAGCAGTTCTTC. This gives the protein CASSQVGTYTYNEQFF.

This clone was detected once. This chain connects TRBV6-5 to TRBJ1-2; 7 bases line up with TRBD1. The ends lost 5 bases at V and 3 bases at J; junction bases unmatched: 6. The CDR3 sequence is 14 residues long. Germline CDR1 MNHEY, CDR2 SVGAGI. CDR3 loop: CASSQDRSDYGYTF. The CDR3 nucleotides are TGTGCCAGCAGTCAGGACAGGTCAGACTATGGCTACACCTTC.

The chain couples TRBV28 to TRBJ2-2; D gene unclear. Germline values: CDR1 MDHEN, CDR2 SYDVKM. This CDR3 is built from 12 residues. V gave up 3 bases and J gave up 6 bases, with 5 bases separating them. CDR3 bases: TGTGCCAGCAGTTTCGGAGCCGGGGAGCTGTTTTTT. Its translation: CASSFGAGELFF.

This chain joins TRBV27 and TRBJ1-6, with TRBD1 identical over 7 bases. CDR1 MNHEY and CDR2 SMNVEV come from the germline V gene (reference sequence). The CDR3 is 14 residues long. V lost 8 bases, J lost 7 bases, and 8 bases stayed unmatched. The CDR3 region is CASGRTGLNSPLHF. The CDR3 DNA follows: TGTGCCAGCGGTAGGACAGGACTAAATTCACCCCTCCACTTT.

V usage is TRBV6-5 and J usage is TRBJ2-7; TRBD1 aligns across 7 bases. Germline CDR1 reads MNHEY; CDR2 reads SVGAGI. The CDR3 consists of 14 residues. The ends lost 2 bases at V and 2 bases at J; junction bases unmatched: 3. The CDR3 region has the DNA TGTGCCAGCAGTTACCTTACAGGGGCCTACGAGCAGTACTTC. Its translation: CASSYLTGAYEQYF.

The chain joins TRBV9 to TRBJ1-5, with 8 positions matching TRBD1. Trimming took 4 bases from V and 6 from J; bases not matched to a gene: 6. The CDR3 totals 14 residues. Germline V CDR1 and CDR2: SGDLS, YYNGEE. DNA of the CDR3: TGTGCCAGCAGCCCAGGACAGGGCATTCAGCCCCAGCATTTT. Translated: CASSPGQGIQPQHF.

CDR3 sequence: CASSVTETYGYTF. The CDR3 DNA sequence: TGTGCCAGCAGTGTAACAGAGACCTATGGCTACACCTTC. V and J are TRBV28 and TRBJ1-2; D is uncertain. The CDR3 consists of 13 residues. Looked up from germline, CDR1 is MDHEN and CDR2 is SYDVKM. The V end was cut by 5 bases, the J end by 4 bases, with 11 bases between.

V usage is TRBV5-1 and J usage is TRBJ1-5; 10 nucleotides line up with TRBD1. Germline V lookup: CDR1 SGHRS, CDR2 YFSETQ. The length of the CDR3 is 15 residues. With V trimmed by 3 bases and J by 4 bases, 4 bases remained unmatched. CDR3 DNA sequence: TGCGCCAGCAGCTCGACAGGGGGCGCGAATCAGCCCCAGCATTTT. Protein: CASSSTGGANQPQHF.

This clone showed up just once. A read error may account for a junction end that differs from germline. The chain carries TRBV27 and TRBJ2-5, with TRBD2 identical over 11 bases. The CDR3 runs 16 residues. CDR1 MNHEY and CDR2 SMNVEV come from the germline V gene (reference sequence). CDR3 sequence: CASSLSTGTSGETQYF. CDR3 DNA sequence: TGTGCCAGCAGTCTATCGACCGGGACTAGCGGAGAGACCCAGTACTTC.

V and J are TRBV5-5 and TRBJ2-5; 9 nucleotides align to TRBD1. The V and J ends lost 4 bases and 4 bases, in that order; junction bases with no gene match: 8. The CDR3 extends over 15 amino acids. Germline lookup yields CDR1 SGHKS and CDR2 YYEKEE (reference sequence). CDR3 sequence (DNA): TGTGCCAGCAGCACAGGACAGGGGAGGGGAGAGACCCAGTACTTC. Encoded protein: CASSTGQGRGETQYF.

This chain joins TRBV10-3 and TRBJ1-2; no firm D call. With 7 bases removed from V and 3 bases from J, the gap between germline ends came to 12 bases. The CDR3 is 13 amino acids. Germline-derived CDR1 and CDR2 are ENHRY and SYGVKD. CDR3 sequence: CAITGLGHYGYTF. The DNA of the CDR3 is TGTGCCATCACGGGGTTAGGGCACTATGGCTACACCTTC.

This chain uses TRBV4-1 with TRBJ1-2; D is possibly TRBD1 (5 bases). Germline CDR1 MGHRA, CDR2 YSYEKL. The V gene lost 6 bases and the J gene lost 4 bases, with 9 bases spanning the gap. The CDR3 consists of 12 residues. The chain's CDR3 is CASRHRGYGYTF. The CDR3 nucleotides read TGCGCCAGCAGGCATAGGGGCTATGGCTACACCTTC.

In its sample, this clone was seen once. CDR3 region: CASSLSGLAETSYEQYF. Here the CDR3 DNA reads TGTGCCAGCAGTTTATCGGGACTAGCGGAGACTTCCTACGAGCAGTACTTC. The V and J genes are TRBV28 and TRBJ2-7; TRBD2 matches 11 bases. V dropped 1 base and J dropped 1; count of bases not matched to a gene: 6. This CDR3 region has 17 residues. Germline CDR1 and CDR2: MDHEN and SYDVKM. Full variable domain (rest looked up from reference TRBV28 and TRBJ2-7): DVKVTQSSRYLVKRTGEKVFLECVQDMDHENMFWYRQDPGLGLRLIYFSYDVKMKEKGDIPEGYSVSREKKERFSLILESASTNQTSMYLCASSLSGLAETSYEQYFGPGTRLTVT.